Following are 6 T cell receptor beta chains from one sample sequenced in a study of OX40 agonist ivuxolimab in advanced cancers. This table comes from immunoSEQ multiplex PCR, and its TCRdb copy is limited to in-frame clones, with some not included. The sample records 110,000 or so clones, approximately 90% being singletons. The source was CD4+ or CD8+ T cells sorted from blood, collected in a trial of the OX40 agonist ivuxolimab. These receptors were collected from an adult with an advanced solid tumor such as melanoma, head and neck, liver or kidney cancer.

The table lists this clone with a count of one. The gene calls are TRBV12-2 and TRBJ1-6. TRBV12-2 is termed a pseudogene. The CDR3 consists of 17 residues. CDR3 nucleotide sequence: TGTGCAAGTCGCTTAGAGCTCTCCGGACCGAATAATTCACCCCTCCACTTT. Translated: CASRLELSGPNNSPLHF.

The rearrangement joins TRBV4-2 to TRBJ2-1; D gene unclear. The V gene's germline CDR1 is LGHNA and CDR2 YNFKEQ. The CDR3 has 13 residues. Trimming removed 0 bases at V and 9 bases at J, with 9 bases between. The CDR3 protein is CASSQDWSVEQFF. The CDR3 DNA reads as TGTGCCAGCAGCCAAGATTGGAGCGTTGAGCAGTTCTTC.

The rearrangement links TRBV13 to TRBJ2-1; 11 nucleotides align to TRBD2. Germline CDR1 and CDR2: PRHDT and FYEKMQ (reference sequence). The CDR3 spans 17 residues. The trim removed 2 bases at V and 0 bases at J, leaving 3 bases unmatched. For the CDR3, the DNA is TGTGCCAGCAGCTTATCTAGCGGGAGGATCTCCTACAATGAGCAGTTCTTC. Translated, it gives CASSLSSGRISYNEQFF.

The rearrangement joins TRBV28 to TRBJ1-5, with D unresolved. Trimming left V 5 bases short and J 3 bases short, with 14 bases between. From germline, CDR1 is MDHEN and CDR2 SYDVKM. The CDR3 is made up of 15 amino acids. The CDR3 nucleotides read TGTGCCAGCAGTCGCTTAATTGGAGACAATCAGCCCCAGCATTTT. It encodes CASSRLIGDNQPQHF.

The chain is built from TRBV6-5 and TRBJ2-4; 8 bases match TRBD1. The CDR3 sequence is 12 residues long. J gave up 12 bases and V 5 bases, and 6 bases lay outside the gene matches. Germline CDR1 MNHEY, CDR2 SVGAGI. CDR3 in DNA: TGTGCCAGCAGTGACAACAGGGGGTATCAGTACTTC. This codes for CASSDNRGYQYF.

The chain links TRBV6-5 to TRBJ1-2; D remains ambiguous. Germline CDR1 and CDR2: MNHEY and SVGAGI. This CDR3 has 14 residues. V shed 2 bases and J shed 8 bases, with 15 bases lying between them. The CDR3 coding sequence is TGTGCCAGCAGTTACCCGGCTGGAGGTGGCGGCTACACCTTC. It is translated as CASSYPAGGGGYTF.